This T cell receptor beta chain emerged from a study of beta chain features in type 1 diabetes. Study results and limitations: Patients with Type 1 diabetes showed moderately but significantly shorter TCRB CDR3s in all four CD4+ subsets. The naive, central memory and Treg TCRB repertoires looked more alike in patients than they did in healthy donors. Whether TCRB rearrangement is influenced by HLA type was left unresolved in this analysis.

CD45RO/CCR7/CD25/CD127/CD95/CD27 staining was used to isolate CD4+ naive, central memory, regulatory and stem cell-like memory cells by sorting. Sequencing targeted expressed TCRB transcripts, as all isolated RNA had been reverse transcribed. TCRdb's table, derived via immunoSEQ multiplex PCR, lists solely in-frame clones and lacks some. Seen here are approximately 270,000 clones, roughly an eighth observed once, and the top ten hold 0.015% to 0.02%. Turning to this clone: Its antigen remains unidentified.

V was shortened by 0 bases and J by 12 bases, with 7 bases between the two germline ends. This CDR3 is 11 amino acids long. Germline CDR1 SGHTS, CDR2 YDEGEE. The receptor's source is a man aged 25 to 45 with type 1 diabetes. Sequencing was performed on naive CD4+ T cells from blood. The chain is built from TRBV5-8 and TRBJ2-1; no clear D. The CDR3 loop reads CASSLGIWQFF. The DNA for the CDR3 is TGTGCCAGCAGCTTGGGTATCTGGCAGTTCTTC. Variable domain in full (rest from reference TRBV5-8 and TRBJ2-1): EAGVTQSPTHLIKTRGQQATLRCSPISGHTSVYWYQQALGLGLQFLLWYDEGEERNRGNFPPRFSGRQFPNYSSELNVNALELEDSALYLCASSLGIWQFFGPGTRLTVL.